One sample yielded the 10 T cell receptor beta chains listed below, sequenced in a study of T cells in Graves' hyperthyroidism and ophthalmopathy (dated by TCRdb to between 2018 and 2021). Library generation was performed with multiplex PCR. The sequencer listed for this sample is Illumina HiSeq 2000. TCR beta CDR3 regions were amplified from RNA transcripts. The TCR CDR3 was subjected to a first round of RT-PCR using the HTBI primer set and the Qiagen OneStep RT-PCR kit. TCRdb applied fastp at Q25 and MiXCR to the public reads, then kept only in-frame beta chains. Duplicate CDR3 protein sequences are folded into a single record with the most common DNA and genes. The sample data list fewer than 600,000 distinct CDR3 sequences, and 14% of these were observed just once. In total, the top ten clones hold approximately 14% of the sample. Sequenced: blood. All receptors come from a woman aged 40 to 49 with Graves' hyperthyroidism.

Many counts were recorded for this clonotype. The chain links TRBV12-3 or TRBV12-4 to TRBJ2-2; 10 bases line up with TRBD2. Trimming took 2 bases from V and 6 from J; bases not matched to a gene: 9. The CDR3 contains 17 residues. Here the CDR3 reads CASSLRGKLAGAGELFF. The CDR3 nucleotides are TGTGCCAGCAGTTTAAGGGGGAAGCTAGCGGGAGCCGGGGAGCTGTTTTTT.

This clonotype has ten or more counts. This chain connects TRBV28 to TRBJ2-1; TRBD2 aligns across 13 bases. Germline V lookup: CDR1 MDHEN, CDR2 SYDVKM. The length of the CDR3 is 21 residues. The ends lost 4 bases at V and 10 bases at J; junction bases unmatched: 25. The CDR3 is CASSYPPTVPLGVLAGGEQFF. In DNA form, the CDR3 reads TGTGCCAGCAGTTACCCCCCGACAGTTCCCCTAGGGGTACTAGCGGGGGGGGAGCAGTTCTTC.

The chain is built from TRBV7-9 and TRBJ2-5; D might be TRBD2 (6 bases). The V end was cut by 5 bases, the J end by 2 bases, with 15 bases between. Per the germline V gene, CDR1 is SEHNR and CDR2 is FQNEAQ (reference sequence). CDR3 length: 15 residues. The CDR3 nucleotides read TGTGCCAGCAGCCCTCCACTAGCAATTCAAGAGACCCAGTACTTC. Its translation: CASSPPLAIQETQYF. Using reference TRBV7-9 and TRBJ2-5 for the parts outside the CDR3, the full variable domain is DTGVSQNPRHKITKRGQNVTFRCDPISEHNRLYWYRQTLGQGPEFLTYFQNEAQLEKSRLLSDRFSAERPKGSFSTLEIQRTEQGDSAMYLCASSPPLAIQETQYFGPGTRLLVL.

For this clonotype: Since a much larger clone is just one base distant, this may be a read error. The V gene is TRBV3-1, the J gene TRBJ2-1; D might be TRBD2 (6 bases). CDR3 size: 16 residues. CDR1 is LGHDT and CDR2 is YNNKEL in the germline V gene (reference sequence). The CDR3 bases are TGTGCCGGCAGCCAAGCCGGGACTCACTCCTACAATGAGCAGTTCTTC. Its translation: CAGSQAGTHSYNEQFF.

Ten or more counts support this clonotype. The chain employs TRBV24-1 and TRBJ2-1; D is possibly TRBD2 (5 bases). Trimming cost V 4 bases and J 3 bases, with 18 bases left between them. Germline CDR1 KGHDR, CDR2 SFDVKD. The CDR3 totals 17 residues. The CDR3 loop reads CATSDGDSSAIYNEQFF. The CDR3 DNA follows: TGTGCCACCAGTGACGGGGATTCCTCAGCTATCTACAATGAGCAGTTCTTC.

The chain combines TRBV25-1 with TRBJ1-6; D is perhaps TRBD1 (5 bases). V shed 6 bases and J shed 6 bases, with 12 bases lying between them. The CDR3 consists of 14 residues. Germline CDR1 reads MGHDK; CDR2 reads SYGVNS. CDR3 protein: CASSGTSSNSPLHF. The CDR3 coding sequence is TGTGCCAGCAGCGGGACGAGTAGTAATTCACCCCTCCACTTT.

This chain connects TRBV24-1 to TRBJ2-2, with D uncertain. The CDR3 extends over 11 amino acids. Germline V lookup: CDR1 KGHDR, CDR2 SFDVKD. The germline V and J ends were trimmed by 10 bases and 6 bases, with 8 bases remaining between them. The CDR3 DNA reads TGTGCCACGAGGCTCCCCGGGGAGCTGTTTTTT. Translation gives CATRLPGELFF.

On this clonotype: This may come from a read error, since a much larger clone is one base off. This chain connects TRBV5-1 to TRBJ2-7; 10 positions match TRBD1. Germline V gives CDR1 SGHRS, CDR2 YFSETQ. With V trimmed by 5 bases and J by 3 bases, 8 bases remained unmatched. There are 15 residues in the CDR3. Here the CDR3 reads CASRYGTGDYYEQYF. As DNA, the CDR3 is TGCGCCAGCAGATATGGGACAGGGGATTACTACGAGCAGTACTTC.

In its sample, this clonotype was seen once. This rearrangement joins TRBV4-2 to TRBJ2-1, with 9 bases identical to TRBD2. Trimming at V came to 1 base and at J to 0 bases, leaving 1 base not matched to a gene. Looked up from germline, CDR1 is LGHNA and CDR2 is YNFKEQ. The CDR3 has 16 residues. In DNA form, the CDR3 reads TGTGCCAGCAGCCAAGGAGCGGGAGGCTCCTACAATGAGCAGTTCTTC. Translated: CASSQGAGGSYNEQFF.

This clonotype has a count of ten or more. The rearrangement joins TRBV19 to TRBJ1-1, with 7 bases fitting TRBD1. The CDR3 has 13 amino acids. With 5 bases clipped from V and 6 bases from J, the junction kept 6 bases outside the gene matches. Germline V gene sequence: CDR1 LNHDA, CDR2 SQIVND (reference sequence). CDR3 sequence (DNA): TGTGCCAGTAGTGCACAGGGGAGGGCTGAAGCTTTCTTT. This translates into CASSAQGRAEAFF.